These 21 T cell receptor beta chains were sequenced from one sample in a study of T cell repertoires in cytomegalovirus infection. TCRdb re-called the reads through MiXCR, storing one row per CDR3 protein. In the table there are about 130,000 distinct CDR3 sequences, 30% to 40% of which are singletons. These TCRs' antigens remain unknown. The input for sequencing was CD8+ T cells from cultured PBMCs, taken from culture after CMV antigen stimulation. These receptors were taken from a human donor in good health (CMV status not recorded). Some clones in this sample may be carry-over from other donors' samples.

The chain carries TRBV28 and TRBJ2-1; D unresolved. From germline, CDR1 is MDHEN and CDR2 SYDVKM. The V gene lost 4 bases and the J gene lost 15 bases, with 10 bases spanning the gap. The CDR3 consists of 10 residues. The CDR3 coding sequence is TGTGCCAGCAGTTCACAATCTAGGTTCTTC. This translates into CASSSQSRFF.

This clonotype was seen repeatedly, ten times or more. This sequence joins TRBV4-1 and TRBJ1-1, with D uncertain. Deletions cut 3 bases from V and 7 bases from J, with 6 bases between. CDR1 is MGHRA, CDR2 YSYEKL, per germline. The CDR3 has 11 residues. The CDR3 spells CASSHDNEAFF. The CDR3 DNA reads as TGCGCCAGCAGCCATGACAATGAAGCTTTCTTT.

This clonotype appeared a few times. The rearrangement joins TRBV12-3 or TRBV12-4 to TRBJ2-1; either TRBD1 or TRBD2 may supply D (5 bases each). V lost 3 bases, J lost 7 bases, and 13 bases lay in between. The CDR3 covers 14 residues. This chain's CDR3 is CASSLPGAKNEQFF. DNA for the CDR3: TGTGCCAGCAGTTTGCCCGGGGCGAAGAATGAGCAGTTCTTC.

The gene calls are TRBV6-1 and TRBJ2-4; D is uncertain. Germline lookup yields CDR1 MNHNS and CDR2 SASEGT. V lost 5 bases and J 8 bases, leaving 13 bases between the germline ends. The CDR3 loop spans 13 amino acids. CDR3 bases: TGTGCCAGCAGTCCCGGACCAGTGGACATTCAGTACTTC. Translated, it gives CASSPGPVDIQYF.

The chain combines TRBV7-2 with TRBJ2-7, with 9 bases lining up with TRBD2. The CDR3 has 18 amino acids. V gave up 4 bases and J gave up 0 bases; unmatched junction bases: 13. Germline V lookup: CDR1 SGHTA, CDR2 FQGNSA. CDR3 nucleotide sequence: TGTGCCAGCAGCTCTCTAGTGTCTAGCGGGACGGGCTCCTACGAGCAGTACTTC. This codes for CASSSLVSSGTGSYEQYF.

This clonotype has only a few counts. The CDR3 here is CASSSTQATTGDTQYF. CDR3 coding DNA: TGTGCCAGCAGCTCGACGCAGGCCACCACAGGAGATACGCAGTATTTT. V is TRBV7-9 and J is TRBJ2-3; TRBD1 is a possible D gene (5 bases). Looked up from germline, CDR1 is SEHNR and CDR2 is FQNEAQ (reference sequence). Trimming left V 4 bases short and J 5 bases short, with 19 bases between. This CDR3 has 16 amino acids.

This clonotype occurred many times. The J gene is TRBJ2-2, the V gene TRBV10-2; weak D call: TRBD1 (6 bases). V lost 8 bases to trimming and J lost 0 bases, with 13 bases between them. Germline V gene sequence: CDR1 WSHSY, CDR2 SAAADI. The CDR3 is 15 amino acids. CDR3 loop: CASHLGASNTGELFF. Written as DNA, the CDR3 is TGCGCCAGCCATTTGGGGGCTTCGAACACCGGGGAGCTGTTTTTT.

The V and J genes are TRBV7-4 and TRBJ2-7; no clear D. This CDR3 region has 12 residues. The germline V and J ends were trimmed by 5 bases and 4 bases, with 9 bases remaining between them. Germline V gene data show CDR1 as SGHVT and CDR2 as SQSDAQ. In nucleotides, the CDR3 is TGTGCCAGCAGCAAGACACCGTACGAGCAGTACTTC. Residues: CASSKTPYEQYF.

The V call is TRBV29-1, the J call TRBJ2-2; 8 bases agree with TRBD1. Per germline, CDR1 SQVTM and CDR2 ANQGSEA. CDR3 length equals 13 residues. J lost 3 bases, V lost 6 bases, and 3 bases had no gene match. CDR3 sequence: CSVRQGHTGELFF. The CDR3 DNA is TGCAGCGTCCGACAGGGGCACACCGGGGAGCTGTTTTTT.

The chain has TRBV15 and TRBJ2-1; TRBD2 is a possible D gene (6 bases). Trimming left V 1 base short and J 8 bases short, with 15 bases between. The CDR3 has 15 amino acids. In germline, CDR1 is LNHNV, CDR2 YYDKDF (reference sequence). The CDR3 loop is CATSRGTGVGHEQFF. As DNA, the CDR3 is TGTGCCACCAGCAGAGGGACGGGGGTGGGACATGAGCAGTTCTTC.

This chain links TRBV12-3 or TRBV12-4 with TRBJ1-4; D not resolved. The CDR3 is made up of 18 amino acids. V was clipped by 6 bases and J by 8 bases, with 28 bases between them. In DNA, the CDR3 is TGTGCCAGCAGCTTTCATCCTTTCCGGGCCACGGAAGAGGAAAAACTGTTTTTT. This sequence encodes CASSFHPFRATEEEKLFF.

In its sample, this clonotype was seen a few times. The rearrangement joins TRBV7-2 to TRBJ1-1; D is undetermined. Trimming removed 5 bases at V and 0 bases at J, with 16 bases between. CDR1 and CDR2 (germline): SGHTA, FQGNSA. This CDR3 region has 16 residues. CDR3 loop: CASSLRDPRMNTEAFF. In DNA form, the CDR3 reads TGTGCCAGCAGCCTGAGGGATCCTCGAATGAACACTGAAGCTTTCTTT.

This clonotype was seen a few times. The chain links TRBV6-5 to TRBJ2-7, with D possibly being TRBD1 (6 bases). Looked up from germline, CDR1 is MNHEY and CDR2 is SVGAGI. The CDR3 is made up of 12 amino acids. V shed 6 bases and J shed 4 bases, with 10 bases lying between them. The DNA for the CDR3 is TGTGCCAGCAGGGACAGTAGATACGAGCAGTACTTC. It specifies CASRDSRYEQYF.

The rearrangement uses TRBV10-3 and TRBJ2-1; 8 bases align to TRBD1. V lost 2 bases and J lost 2; bases outside the gene matches: 11. The CDR3 covers 18 residues. Germline lookup yields CDR1 ENHRY and CDR2 SYGVKD. In nucleotides, the CDR3 is TGTGCCATCAGTGAGGGTGGGCCGGGACAGGCTACCTACAATGAGCAGTTCTTC. It codes for CAISEGGPGQATYNEQFF.

This clonotype was detected only a few times. The chain recombines TRBV28 with TRBJ1-5, with a weak D call TRBD1 (5 bases). CDR3 length equals 10 residues. Germline-derived CDR1 and CDR2 are MDHEN and SYDVKM. Between the trimmed V and J ends, which lost 7 bases and 11 bases, there was a span of 9 bases. The CDR3 reads CASTGRAQHF. For the CDR3, the DNA is TGTGCCAGCACGGGCAGGGCCCAGCATTTT.

V gene TRBV6-6 combines with J gene TRBJ1-3; unclear D gene. The CDR3 covers 14 residues. Germline V gives CDR1 MNHNY, CDR2 SVGAGI (reference sequence). V shed 6 bases and J shed 0 bases, with 9 bases lying between them. CDR3: CASRGSDSGNTIYF. CDR3 bases: TGTGCCAGCAGGGGTTCAGACTCTGGAAACACCATATATTTT.

This clonotype was seen a handful of times. This chain uses TRBV6-8 with TRBJ1-5; no clear D. Germline V CDR1 and CDR2: MNHGY, SAAAGT. V gave up 6 bases and J gave up 5 bases, with 11 bases separating them. The CDR3 totals 13 residues. CDR3 protein: CASSYASHQPQHF. CDR3 sequence (DNA): TGTGCCAGCAGCTACGCCAGCCATCAGCCCCAGCATTTT.

The V and J genes are TRBV5-1 and TRBJ2-1; D uncertain. Deletions cut 3 bases from V and 8 bases from J, with 15 bases between. This CDR3 has 14 residues. The germline CDR1 and CDR2 sequences are SGHRS and YFSETQ. The CDR3 here is CASSSQSQKDEQFF. DNA of the CDR3: TGCGCCAGCAGCTCCCAATCACAAAAGGATGAGCAGTTCTTC.

The table lists this clonotype with many counts. CDR3 bases: TGTGCCAGCAGCTTACTAGGACAGGACCCCTACGAGCAGTACTTC. It specifies CASSLLGQDPYEQYF. This chain connects TRBV7-2 to TRBJ2-7; 7 bases line up with TRBD1. The CDR3 has 15 amino acids. CDR1 is SGHTA and CDR2 is FQGNSA in the germline V gene. The V segment lost 2 bases and the J segment 2 bases; nucleotides outside the gene matches: 6. The full variable domain, its missing parts supplied by reference TRBV7-2 and TRBJ2-7, is GAGVSQSPSNKVTEKGKDVELRCDPISGHTALYWYRQSLGQGLEFLIYFQGNSAPDKSGLPSDRFSAERTGGSVSTLTIQRTQQEDSAVYLCASSLLGQDPYEQYFGPGTRLTVT.

This clonotype was detected ten times or more. The chain employs TRBV7-8 and TRBJ1-2; D not resolved. V shed 1 base and J shed 6 bases, with 9 bases lying between them. This CDR3 is built from 13 residues. CDR1 and CDR2 (germline): SGHVS, FQNEAQ. This CDR3 is CASSLEHWNGYTF. DNA of the CDR3: TGTGCCAGCAGCTTAGAACACTGGAATGGCTACACCTTC.

CDR3 DNA: TGCGCCAGCAGCCAAGTAACTGCAACTAATGAAAAACTGTTTTTT. Residues: CASSQVTATNEKLFF. The rearrangement links TRBV4-1 to TRBJ1-4; D call uncertain. Trimming removed 1 base from V and 0 bases from J, with 6 bases in between. This CDR3 region has 15 residues. Germline CDR1 MGHRA, CDR2 YSYEKL.